This is a list of T cell receptor beta chains from one sample in a study of T cell repertoires in cytomegalovirus infection. One entry per CDR3 protein, called by TCRdb with MiXCR from the reads. The sample consists of some 54,000 distinct CDR3 sequences, around a fifth of them appearing once. These TCRs are of unknown antigen specificity. This specimen was CD8+ T cells from cultured PBMCs, taken from culture after CMV antigen stimulation. The receptor source for this set is a human donor in good health (CMV status not recorded). Some clones in this sample may be carry-over from other donors' samples. Both conserved end residues are part of each CDR3. D genes are given only for firm matches. Some rows mark clone size as missing; the rest say once, few, many or name a class of expanded clone.

. few TRBJ1-5 TRBV27 CASSDIGPIVGDQPQHF TGTGCCAGCAGTGATATCGGACCCATTGTCGGTGATCAGCCCCAGCATTTT
TRBD2 few TRBJ2-2 TRBV6-1 CASGRDLGLFF TGTGCCAGCGGGAGGGACTTGGGTCTGTTTTTT
. . TRBJ2-3 TRBV12-3/TRBV12-4 CASGQYTDTQYF TGTGCCAGCGGACAGTACACAGATACGCAGTATTTT
. few TRBJ2-7 TRBV11-2 CASSLFSLTYEQYF TGTGCCAGCAGCTTATTCTCACTTACCTACGAGCAGTACTTC
TRBD1 . TRBJ1-5 TRBV6-2/TRBV6-3 CASSYLAQTGQGFRQPQHF TGTGCCAGCAGTTACCTGGCGCAAACAGGACAGGGCTTTAGGCAGCCCCAGCATTTT
. . TRBJ2-2 TRBV12-3/TRBV12-4 CASSLAGSGELFF TGTGCCAGCAGTTTAGCGGGTAGCGGGGAGCTGTTTTTT
. . TRBJ1-2 TRBV12-3/TRBV12-4 CASTHPGEHTF TGTGCCAGCACCCATCCAGGGGAACACACCTTC
. . TRBJ2-7 TRBV27 CASSLPGFSYEQYF TGTGCCAGCAGTTTGCCAGGATTTTCCTACGAGCAGTACTTC
. . TRBJ1-1 TRBV7-2 CASSLAWGEDTEAFF TGTGCCAGCAGCTTAGCGTGGGGGGAGGACACTGAAGCTTTCTTT
. few TRBJ2-7 TRBV7-2 CASSGYRPNYEQYF TGTGCCAGCAGCGGTTATAGGCCCAACTACGAGCAGTACTTC
. . TRBJ2-1 TRBV6-1 CASSEGRSYNEQFF TGTGCCAGCAGTGAGGGACGGTCCTACAATGAGCAGTTCTTC
TRBD1 . TRBJ2-7 TRBV7-3 CASSDRGSLGEQYF TGTGCCAGCAGCGACAGGGGCTCTCTCGGCGAGCAGTACTTC
TRBD2 . TRBJ2-3 TRBV7-2 CASSLAQAGGRGDTQYF TGTGCCAGCAGCTTAGCGCAGGCGGGGGGGCGAGGAGATACGCAGTATTTT
TRBD1 few TRBJ1-1 TRBV19 CASSIWGPQGRAFF TGTGCCAGTAGTATTTGGGGGCCACAGGGGAGAGCTTTCTTT
TRBD2 . TRBJ2-1 TRBV6-2/TRBV6-3 CASSYSGLAGVYNEQFF TGTGCCAGCAGTTACTCGGGACTAGCGGGGGTATACAATGAGCAGTTCTTC
. . TRBJ1-5 TRBV6-2/TRBV6-3 CASSYLAERQPQHF TGTGCCAGCAGTTACCTCGCCGAACGGCAGCCCCAGCATTTT
TRBD2 few TRBJ2-1 TRBV7-6 CASSSPAGVLLYNEQFF TGTGCCAGCAGCTCCCCTGCGGGGGTTCTCCTCTACAATGAGCAGTTCTTC
. . TRBJ2-1 TRBV10-3 CAISESPLNEQFF TGTGCCATCAGTGAGTCCCCACTCAATGAGCAGTTCTTC
. . TRBJ1-5 TRBV7-2 CASSLVPSGIGNQPQHF TGTGCCAGCAGCTTAGTCCCGAGTGGAATCGGCAATCAGCCCCAGCATTTT
. . TRBJ1-5 TRBV12-3/TRBV12-4 CASSSMAVNQPQHF TGTGCCAGCAGTTCAATGGCCGTCAATCAGCCCCAGCATTTT
. . TRBJ1-4 TRBV12-3/TRBV12-4 CASSLDRPGDEKLFF TGTGCCAGCAGTTTAGACAGGCCAGGGGATGAAAAACTGTTTTTT
. . TRBJ2-5 TRBV27 CASSLGTSPRSLYF TGTGCCAGCAGTCTTGGGACCTCCCCTCGAAGTCTGTACTTC
. . TRBJ1-1 TRBV7-8 CASSKAGYGRTEAFF TGTGCCAGCAGCAAAGCAGGGTATGGGCGGACTGAAGCTTTCTTT
. . TRBJ1-1 TRBV7-3 CASSLLANTEAFF TGTGCCAGCAGCTTATTGGCGAACACTGAAGCTTTCTTT
. few TRBJ1-1 TRBV19 CASSILGLGSDTEAFF TGTGCCAGTAGTATTTTGGGGTTGGGCTCGGACACTGAAGCTTTCTTT
TRBD1 few TRBJ1-6 TRBV7-2 CASSPSGQGNSPLHF TGTGCCAGCAGCCCCTCCGGACAGGGAAATTCACCCCTCCACTTT
. few TRBJ1-2 TRBV12-3/TRBV12-4 CASSFPQGQPFYGYTF TGTGCCAGCAGTTTTCCCCAAGGACAGCCTTTCTATGGCTACACCTTC
. . TRBJ1-1 TRBV6-2/TRBV6-3 CASSPGLWNTEAFF TGTGCCAGCAGCCCGGGACTCTGGAACACTGAAGCTTTCTTT
TRBD1 . TRBJ2-6 TRBV6-5 CASSYSNPTGFGANVLTF TGTGCCAGCAGTTACTCGAACCCGACAGGGTTTGGGGCCAACGTCCTGACTTTC
TRBD1 few TRBJ2-3 TRBV27 CASSPGGADTQYF TGTGCCAGCAGTCCAGGGGGCGCAGATACGCAGTATTTT
. many TRBJ1-6 TRBV7-2 CASSLDQGYSPLHF TGTGCCAGCAGCTTAGATCAGGGGTATTCACCCCTCCACTTT